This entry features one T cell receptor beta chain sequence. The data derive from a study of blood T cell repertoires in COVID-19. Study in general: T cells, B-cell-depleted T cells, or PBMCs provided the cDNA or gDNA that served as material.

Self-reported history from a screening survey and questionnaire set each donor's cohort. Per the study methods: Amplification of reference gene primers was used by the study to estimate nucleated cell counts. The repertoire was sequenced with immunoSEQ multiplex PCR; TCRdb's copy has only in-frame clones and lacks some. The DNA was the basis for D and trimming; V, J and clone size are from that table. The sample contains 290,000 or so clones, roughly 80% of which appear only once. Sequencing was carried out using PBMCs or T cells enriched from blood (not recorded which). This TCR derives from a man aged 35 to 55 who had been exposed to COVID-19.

The CDR3 reads CATSRGAQEKLFF. CDR3 coding DNA: TGTGCCACCAGCAGGGGGGCCCAGGAAAAACTGTTTTTT. V and J are TRBV15 and TRBJ1-4, with a weak D call TRBD1 (6 bases). V lost 3 bases and J lost 8, with 10 bases in between. CDR3 size: 13 residues. Looked up from germline, CDR1 is LNHNV and CDR2 is YYDKDF (reference sequence).